These T cell receptor beta chains were read from a single sample in a study of blood T cell repertoires in COVID-19. Generated by immunoSEQ multiplex PCR, the TCRdb table keeps only in-frame clones and is missing some. Among roughly 150,000 clones listed, more than 70% were seen once. Sequencing was done on a sample of PBMCs or T cells enriched from blood (not recorded which). These receptor sequences come from a man in his forties or fifties who had recovered from COVID-19. The conserved cysteine and the conserved F or W are not part of the CDR3 here. Each record gives: V gene, CDR3 length, clone size, CDR3 protein. For some rows the clone size is stated as once, few or many, or as a class when expanded; others skip it.

TRBV5-1	14	-	ASSLYEGGDTGELF
TRBV7-6	13	-	ASSLAQGITDTQY
TRBV24-1	14	-	ATSDSTGGRTGELF
TRBV2	10	few	ASTFSYNEQF
TRBV12-2	8	-	PGGRYGYT
TRBV19	13	-	ASRVGQVLNTEAF
TRBV11-2	15	-	ASSKWTSGGAYNEQF
TRBV25-1	13	few	ASSERGTGNEKLF
TRBV5-4	14	-	ASSQEGTGWDYGYT
TRBV27	14	-	ASSRDETAAGGGYT
TRBV2	12	few	ASRLASQGDTQY
TRBV5-6	13	-	ASSLGTSGFHEQY
TRBV6-5	11	-	ASTKQATAEAF
TRBV13	14	-	ASSLPQRGGQETQY
TRBV5-1	13	-	ASTRSGADTGELF
TRBV6-6	13	-	ASSLGGITNYGYT
TRBV12-1	6	-	ATPPRY
TRBV20-1	9	-	SSRGWETQY
TRBV19	11	-	ASSSGQLPEAF
TRBV14	13	once	ASSQERGGNEKLF
TRBV6-5	14	-	ASSWDIRSSSTEAF
TRBV5-1	12	-	ASSSTGTDQPQH
TRBV21-1	14	-	ASSPRGAGVDTEAF
TRBV15	13	few	ATSRDPGAGNTIY
TRBV10-3	13	once	AARPGPTTYTEAF
TRBV19	11	-	ASKAPGIYEQY
TRBV6-2/TRBV6-3	11	-	ASSKGQAYGYT
TRBV30	13	-	AWAGQTGNNYGYT
TRBV7-7	13	-	ASSLVGGSGETQY
TRBV5-1	13	many	ASSLNTGTGNTIY
TRBV5-1	15	-	ASSSTRTGGHTGELF
TRBV12-3/TRBV12-4	11	-	ASRQGRMDGYT
TRBV24-1	17	-	ATSDFPGTGGARTGELF
TRBV11-2	11	few	ASSISQTGEAF
TRBV7-9	13	-	ASSLGGTGSYEQY
TRBV10-3	13	-	AISEGDLSTDTQY
TRBV7-3	14	-	ASSLSGSGGPKEQY
TRBV5-1	11	-	ASSLGQGTRYT
TRBV25-1	10	-	ASGTYREGYT
TRBV27	13	-	ASSLWAEKNSPLH
TRBV2	13	-	ASSPGLAAAGEQF
TRBV29-1	10	-	SVETYPYGYT
TRBV6-5	13	-	ASRPSGPGAWGYT
TRBV2	8	-	ASSLREAF
TRBV4-2	10	-	ASSQRGNEQF
TRBV18	12	many	ASSPPGTVTPLH